This is a list of T cell receptor beta chains from one sample in a study of blood T cell repertoires in COVID-19. TCRdb keeps only in-frame clones here, not all; method: immunoSEQ multiplex PCR. The sample lists over 250,000 clones, about 92% seen once, with 2.6% in the top ten. The sequencing input was PBMCs or T cells enriched from blood (not recorded which). All receptors come from a man aged 55 to 70 who had recovered from COVID-19. CDR3s include the opening cysteine and the closing phenylalanine or tryptophan. Each record gives: clone size, CDR3 length, D gene, V gene, J gene, CDR3 protein, CDR3 DNA. The D gene is left open where the match is weak. Clone size, where shown, is once, few, many, or a class for clones that have expanded.

abundance: .; len: 17; d_gene: TRBD1; v_gene: TRBV5-4; j_gene: TRBJ1-1; CDR3aa: CASSLPPRDRLSTEAFF; CDR3nt: TGTGCCAGCAGCCTCCCGCCGCGGGACAGGTTAAGTACTGAAGCTTTCTTT
abundance: .; len: 11; d_gene: .; v_gene: TRBV28; j_gene: TRBJ2-3; CDR3aa: CASSSGDTQYF; CDR3nt: TGTGCCAGCTCAAGCGGGGATACGCAGTATTTT
abundance: .; len: 17; d_gene: TRBD1; v_gene: TRBV3-1/TRBV3-2; j_gene: TRBJ2-7; CDR3aa: CASSPTHSGGVSYEQYF; CDR3nt: TGTGCCAGCAGCCCAACCCATTCAGGGGGCGTCTCCTACGAGCAGTACTTC
abundance: .; len: 14; d_gene: TRBD2; v_gene: TRBV11-3; j_gene: TRBJ2-7; CDR3aa: CASRPGLAGLEQYF; CDR3nt: TGTGCCAGCAGGCCGGGACTAGCGGGACTCGAGCAGTACTTC
abundance: .; len: 16; d_gene: TRBD2; v_gene: TRBV5-1; j_gene: TRBJ2-1; CDR3aa: CASSLLAGGSYNEQFF; CDR3nt: TGCGCCAGCAGCTTACTAGCGGGAGGGTCCTACAATGAGCAGTTCTTC
abundance: once; len: 17; d_gene: TRBD2; v_gene: TRBV7-9; j_gene: TRBJ2-5; CDR3aa: CASSYRLAENLQETQYF; CDR3nt: TGTGCCAGCAGTTACCGACTAGCGGAGAACCTCCAAGAGACCCAGTACTTC
abundance: .; len: 13; d_gene: TRBD1; v_gene: TRBV5-4; j_gene: TRBJ1-1; CDR3aa: CASSWQGAAEAFF; CDR3nt: TGTGCCAGCAGCTGGCAGGGGGCGGCTGAAGCTTTCTTT
abundance: many; len: 11; d_gene: .; v_gene: TRBV6-2/TRBV6-3; j_gene: TRBJ1-1; CDR3aa: CASSSRTEAFF; CDR3nt: TGTGCCAGCAGTTCGAGGACTGAAGCTTTCTTT
abundance: .; len: 14; d_gene: TRBD1; v_gene: TRBV19; j_gene: TRBJ2-7; CDR3aa: CASSAGTGDYEQYF; CDR3nt: TGTGCCAGTAGTGCCGGGACAGGAGATTACGAGCAGTACTTC
abundance: .; len: 19; d_gene: TRBD2; v_gene: TRBV4-1; j_gene: TRBJ2-2; CDR3aa: CASSQGSLTGLAGSGELFF; CDR3nt: TGCGCCAGCAGCCAAGGATCGTTAACGGGACTAGCGGGATCAGGGGAGCTGTTTTTT
abundance: .; len: 13; d_gene: TRBD1; v_gene: TRBV15; j_gene: TRBJ1-2; CDR3aa: CATSIGTGDGYTF; CDR3nt: TGTGCCACCAGCATCGGGACAGGGGATGGCTACACCTTC
abundance: .; len: 17; d_gene: TRBD1; v_gene: TRBV7-7; j_gene: TRBJ2-1; CDR3aa: CASSLALGQGLYNEQFF; CDR3nt: TGTGCTAGCAGCTTAGCACTGGGACAGGGACTCTACAATGAGCAGTTCTTC